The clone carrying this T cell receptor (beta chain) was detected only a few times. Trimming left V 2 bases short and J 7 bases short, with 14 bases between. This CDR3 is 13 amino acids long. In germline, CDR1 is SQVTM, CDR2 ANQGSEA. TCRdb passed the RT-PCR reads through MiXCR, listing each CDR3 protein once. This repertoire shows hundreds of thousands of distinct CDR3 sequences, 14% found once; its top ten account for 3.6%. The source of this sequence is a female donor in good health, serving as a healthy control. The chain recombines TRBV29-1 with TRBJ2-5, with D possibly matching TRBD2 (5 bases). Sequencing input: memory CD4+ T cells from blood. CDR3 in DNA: TGCAGCGTTGAATTACAAGGTCGGGGGACCCAGTACTTC. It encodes CSVELQGRGTQYF.